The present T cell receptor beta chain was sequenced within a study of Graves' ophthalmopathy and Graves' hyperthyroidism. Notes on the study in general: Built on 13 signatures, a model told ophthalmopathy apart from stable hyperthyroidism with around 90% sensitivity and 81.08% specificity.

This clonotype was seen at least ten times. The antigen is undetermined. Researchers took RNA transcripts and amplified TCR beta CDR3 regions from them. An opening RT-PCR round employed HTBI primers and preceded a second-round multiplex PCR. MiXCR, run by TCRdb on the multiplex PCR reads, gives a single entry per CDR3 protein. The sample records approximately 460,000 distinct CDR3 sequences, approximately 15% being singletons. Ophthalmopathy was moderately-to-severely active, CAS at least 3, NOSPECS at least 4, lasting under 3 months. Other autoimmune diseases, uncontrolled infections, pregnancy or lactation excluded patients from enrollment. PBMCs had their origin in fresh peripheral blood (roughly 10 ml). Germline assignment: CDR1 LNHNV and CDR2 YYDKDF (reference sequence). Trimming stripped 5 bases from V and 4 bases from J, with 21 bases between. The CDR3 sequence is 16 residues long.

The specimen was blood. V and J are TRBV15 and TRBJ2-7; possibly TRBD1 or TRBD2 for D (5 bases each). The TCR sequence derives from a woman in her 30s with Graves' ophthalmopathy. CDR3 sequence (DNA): TGTGCCACCAGCGAGGGGAAGTATGGCTCCTATTACGAGCAGTACTTC. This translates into CATSEGKYGSYYEQYF.